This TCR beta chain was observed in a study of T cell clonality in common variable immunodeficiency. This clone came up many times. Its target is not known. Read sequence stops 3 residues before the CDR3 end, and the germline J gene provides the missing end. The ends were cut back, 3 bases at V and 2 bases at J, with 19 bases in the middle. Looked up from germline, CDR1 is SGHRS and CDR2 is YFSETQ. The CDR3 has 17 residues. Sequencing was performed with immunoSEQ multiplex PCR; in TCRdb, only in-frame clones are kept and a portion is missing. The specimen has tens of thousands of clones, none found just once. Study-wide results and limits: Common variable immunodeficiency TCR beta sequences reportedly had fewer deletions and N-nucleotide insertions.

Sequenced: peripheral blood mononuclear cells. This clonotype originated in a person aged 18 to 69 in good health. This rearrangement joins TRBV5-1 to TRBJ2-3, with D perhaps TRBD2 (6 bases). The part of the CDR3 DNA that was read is TGCGCCAGCAGCTCGACCCGAACTAGCAGTTACACAGATACG. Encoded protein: CASSSTRTSSYTDT. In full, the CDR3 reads CASSSTRTSSYTDTQYF.